This entry lists 29 T cell receptor beta chains sequenced from one sample in a study of OX40 agonist ivuxolimab in advanced cancers. Clones were sequenced by immunoSEQ multiplex PCR, and TCRdb holds only the in-frame ones, with some missing. Seen here are roughly 89,000 clones, about 88% observed once, and the top ten hold 1.5% to 2%. Material: CD4+ or CD8+ T cells sorted from blood, obtained in a trial of the OX40 agonist ivuxolimab. These receptors were collected from an adult with an advanced solid tumor such as melanoma, head and neck, liver or kidney cancer.

CDR3 in amino acids: CASAGGGMSSYEQYF. The CDR3 DNA is TGTGCCAGCGCTGGAGGCGGAATGAGCTCCTACGAGCAGTACTTC. This chain uses TRBV7-8 with TRBJ2-7, with D maybe TRBD2 (5 bases). V was trimmed by 8 bases and J by 0 bases, leaving 17 bases between them. The CDR3 length is 15 residues. From germline, CDR1 is SGHVS and CDR2 FQNEAQ.

The chain links TRBV9 to TRBJ2-1; D might be TRBD2 (6 bases). V was shortened by 0 bases and J by 3 bases, with 10 bases between the two germline ends. Germline V gene data show CDR1 as SGDLS and CDR2 as YYNGEE. This CDR3 has 15 amino acids. The CDR3 reads CASSVGGGFYNEQFF. The CDR3 nucleotides are TGTGCCAGCAGCGTAGGGGGAGGTTTCTACAATGAGCAGTTCTTC.

V usage is TRBV5-1 and J usage is TRBJ2-3; D assignment may be TRBD1 or TRBD2 (5 bases each). With 3 bases removed from V and 2 bases from J, the gap between germline ends came to 19 bases. The CDR3 totals 17 residues. Germline loops: CDR1 SGHRS, CDR2 YFSETQ. The CDR3 loop is CASSWDGRGSSTDTQYF. The CDR3, as DNA: TGCGCCAGCAGCTGGGACGGTAGGGGCAGTTCCACAGATACGCAGTATTTT. The whole variable domain, filled in from reference TRBV5-1 and TRBJ2-3, reads KAGVTQTPRYLIKTRGQQVTLSCSPISGHRSVSWYQQTPGQGLQFLFEYFSETQRNKGNFPGRFSGRQFSNSRSEMNVSTLELGDSALYLCASSWDGRGSSTDTQYFGPGTRLTVL.

V usage is TRBV30 and J usage is TRBJ1-6; D is ambiguous. Germline CDR1 and CDR2: GTSNPN and SVGIG (reference sequence). This CDR3 has 14 amino acids. Trimming stripped 0 bases from V and 7 bases from J, with 10 bases between. CDR3 protein: CAWSVTGGNSPLHF. As DNA, the CDR3 is TGTGCCTGGAGTGTAACCGGCGGAAATTCACCCCTCCACTTT.

The V call is TRBV5-1, the J call TRBJ2-5; D unresolved. Germline V gene sequence: CDR1 SGHRS, CDR2 YFSETQ. The V end lost 0 bases, the J end lost 4 bases, and 13 bases lay between the germline ends. CDR3 length: 15 amino acids. This chain's CDR3 is CASSLEGRVLETQYF. CDR3 bases: TGCGCCAGCAGCTTGGAGGGCAGAGTGCTAGAGACCCAGTACTTC.

The chain employs TRBV18 and TRBJ2-5, with D perhaps TRBD1 (6 bases). Germline CDR1 KGHSH, CDR2 LQKENI. This CDR3 comprises 14 residues. V lost 4 bases and J lost 2, with 11 bases in between. CDR3 in DNA: TGTGCCAGCTCACAGACAGGTCGACAAGAGACCCAGTACTTC. This encodes CASSQTGRQETQYF.

The table lists this clone with a few counts. The chain recombines TRBV19 with TRBJ1-6; D is ambiguous. V was cut by 3 bases and J by 10 bases, with 16 bases left in between. Germline CDR1 reads LNHDA; CDR2 reads SQIVND (reference sequence). The CDR3 contains 15 residues. CDR3 DNA sequence: TGTGCCAGTAGTATGAATATGAGGGAGGGCTCACCCCTCCACTTT. It is translated as CASSMNMREGSPLHF.

The J gene is TRBJ1-2, the V gene TRBV5-1; possibly TRBD1 for D (6 bases). CDR1 is SGHRS and CDR2 is YFSETQ in the germline V gene. V lost 5 bases and J 1 base, leaving 12 bases between the germline ends. The CDR3 has 14 amino acids. CDR3 residues: CASSPGAVNYGYTF. CDR3 bases: TGCGCCAGCAGTCCAGGGGCCGTTAACTATGGCTACACCTTC.

This clone was detected once. The V call is TRBV2, the J call TRBJ1-1, with TRBD1 as a possible D gene (5 bases). Germline V gives CDR1 SNHLY, CDR2 FYNNEI. CDR3 size: 14 residues. Trimming removed 8 bases at V and 1 base at J, with 14 bases between. The CDR3 reads CASLSGRANTEAFF. DNA of the CDR3: TGTGCCAGCCTTTCAGGGCGCGCGAACACTGAAGCTTTCTTT.

The chain uses TRBV19 and TRBJ2-7; D unclear. The germline V gene encodes CDR1 LNHDA and CDR2 SQIVND (reference sequence). CDR3 size: 11 residues. Trimming removed 5 bases at V and 4 bases at J, with 6 bases between. CDR3 loop: CASSQEYEQYF. The CDR3 DNA reads as TGTGCCAGTAGTCAGGAATACGAGCAGTACTTC.

V usage is TRBV5-6 and J usage is TRBJ2-1, with D unclear. The CDR3 is made up of 13 amino acids. CDR1 and CDR2 (germline): SGHDT, YYEEEE. V lost 0 bases to trimming and J lost 9 bases, with 10 bases between them. The CDR3 nucleotides are TGTGCCAGCAGCTTGGACAGCCGTACTGAGCAGTTCTTC. It encodes CASSLDSRTEQFF.

This chain connects TRBV2 to TRBJ1-4; the D gene is possibly TRBD1 (5 bases). Germline assignment: CDR1 SNHLY and CDR2 FYNNEI. The V end lost 2 bases, the J end lost 7 bases, and 14 bases lay between the germline ends. The CDR3 is made up of 15 amino acids. As DNA, the CDR3 is TGTGCCAGCAGTGAATTAATAGGGGCGACTGAAAAACTGTTTTTT. Its protein is CASSELIGATEKLFF.

This chain uses TRBV5-1 with TRBJ2-3; D is unresolved. V was clipped by 0 bases and J by 5 bases, with 7 bases between them. Germline CDR1 reads SGHRS; CDR2 reads YFSETQ. This CDR3 contains 13 residues. The DNA for the CDR3 is TGCGCCAGCAGCTTGGACGGGCGAGATACGCAGTATTTT. Translated, it gives CASSLDGRDTQYF.

The rearrangement uses TRBV6-1 and TRBJ1-4; D gene ambiguous. From germline, CDR1 is MNHNS and CDR2 SASEGT. Trimming shortened V by 1 base and J by 7 bases, and 16 bases separated the two germline ends. CDR3 size: 16 residues. The DNA of the CDR3 is TGTGCCAGCAGTGAAGGAAGAGGCCTATCGGGTGAAAAACTGTTTTTT. It translates to CASSEGRGLSGEKLFF.

J is TRBJ2-3 and V is TRBV5-6, with D unresolved. Trimming stripped 0 bases from V and 5 bases from J, with 4 bases between. The CDR3 runs 12 residues. Germline V gene sequence: CDR1 SGHDT, CDR2 YYEEEE. The CDR3 reads CASSLVLDTQYF. CDR3 in DNA: TGTGCCAGCAGCTTGGTTCTAGATACGCAGTATTTT.

The chain uses TRBV5-1 and TRBJ2-2; TRBD1 matches 7 bases. The J segment lost 0 bases and the V segment lost 5 bases, leaving 4 bases of the junction unmatched. This CDR3 region has 15 residues. Looked up from germline, CDR1 is SGHRS and CDR2 is YFSETQ. CDR3 sequence: CASRSTGTNTGELFF. The DNA for the CDR3 is TGCGCCAGCAGGTCGACAGGGACGAACACCGGGGAGCTGTTTTTT.

This clone has only one observation. V and J are TRBV30 and TRBJ2-3; 7 positions match TRBD2. Germline V CDR1 and CDR2: GTSNPN, SVGIG (reference sequence). J was trimmed by 4 bases and V by 0 bases; bases with no gene match: 4. The CDR3 sequence is 14 residues long. This chain's CDR3 is CAWSVGGGADTQYF. The CDR3 DNA reads as TGTGCCTGGAGTGTGGGCGGGGGTGCAGATACGCAGTATTTT. Looking up the rest from reference TRBV30 and TRBJ2-3 gives the full variable domain: SQTIHQWPATLVQPVGSPLSLECTVEGTSNPNLYWYRQAAGRGLQLLFYSVGIGQISSEVPQNLSASRPQDRQFILSSKKLLLSDSGFYLCAWSVGGGADTQYFGPGTRLTVL.

The count of this clone is one. V gene TRBV10-3 combines with J gene TRBJ2-3; D possibly corresponds to TRBD1 (5 bases). This CDR3 is 14 amino acids long. Deletions cut 4 bases from V and 6 bases from J, with 14 bases between. Germline V gives CDR1 ENHRY, CDR2 SYGVKD. CDR3: CAISGKGIGDTQYF. The CDR3 DNA reads as TGTGCCATCAGTGGTAAGGGGATCGGCGATACGCAGTATTTT.

CDR3 sequence: CASSEDGVLREAFF. The CDR3 DNA reads as TGTGCCAGCAGTGAAGATGGGGTTCTACGGGAAGCTTTCTTT. The chain has TRBV2 and TRBJ1-1; D is uncertain. The CDR3 is 14 residues long. Between the trimmed V and J ends, which lost 1 base and 8 bases, there was a span of 14 bases. CDR1 is SNHLY and CDR2 is FYNNEI in the germline V gene.

The rearrangement uses TRBV5-1 and TRBJ2-7; the D gene could be TRBD1 or TRBD2 (6 bases each). The ends were cut back, 4 bases at V and 0 bases at J, with 14 bases in the middle. The germline gives CDR1 SGHRS, CDR2 YFSETQ. This CDR3 spans 15 amino acids. For the CDR3, the DNA is TGCGCCAGCAGCCCCGGGGGCCTACTCTCCTACGAGCAGTACTTC. Translating it yields CASSPGGLLSYEQYF.

Here the CDR3 reads CASSPTGLADGYTF. The CDR3 DNA reads TGTGCCAGCAGCCCTACAGGGCTGGCGGATGGCTACACCTTC. J is TRBJ1-2 and V is TRBV11-2, with a possible D match to TRBD1 (6 bases). V lost 5 bases and J lost 6, with 16 bases in between. Germline V gene lookup returns CDR1 SGHAT and CDR2 FQNNGV. The CDR3 length is 14 residues.

This clone was recorded a few times. This chain links TRBV7-8 with TRBJ2-5, with 12 bases lining up with TRBD2. Germline CDR1 reads SGHVS; CDR2 reads FQNEAQ. The CDR3 spans 16 residues. Losses at the gene ends were 4 bases for V and 2 bases for J; bases not matched to a gene: 5. The CDR3 protein is CASSWASGGAQETQYF. The CDR3 DNA reads TGTGCCAGCAGCTGGGCTAGCGGGGGGGCTCAAGAGACCCAGTACTTC.

This rearrangement joins TRBV7-2 to TRBJ1-2; tentatively, D is TRBD1 (5 bases). The CDR3 covers 16 residues. Between the trimmed V and J ends, which lost 0 bases and 7 bases, there was a span of 18 bases. Germline values: CDR1 SGHTA, CDR2 FQGNSA. In nucleotides, the CDR3 is TGTGCCAGCAGCTTAGCGCGGGCAGGGATCGGGTTTGGCTACACCTTC. As protein: CASSLARAGIGFGYTF.

This clone was counted between two and nine times. The CDR3 DNA follows: TGTGCCAGCAGTTTAGGAGGGCACTACGAGCAGTACTTC. Its protein is CASSLGGHYEQYF. V gene TRBV28 combines with J gene TRBJ2-7; D is perhaps TRBD2 (6 bases). Germline-derived CDR1 and CDR2 are MDHEN and SYDVKM. V lost 2 bases to trimming and J lost 3 bases, with 8 bases between them. The CDR3 contains 13 residues.

The rearrangement joins TRBV7-3 to TRBJ2-3, with TRBD2 matching over 8 bases. V shed 0 bases and J 1 base; nucleotides not matched to a gene: 3. The V gene's germline CDR1 is SGHTA and CDR2 FQGTGA. The CDR3 is 16 amino acids. CDR3 sequence: CASSLTPGGGTDTQYF. CDR3 sequence (DNA): TGTGCCAGCAGCTTAACCCCGGGGGGGGGCACAGATACGCAGTATTTT.

This clone occurred once. J is TRBJ1-1 and V is TRBV7-9, with unresolved D. V was clipped by 5 bases and J by 6 bases, with 10 bases between them. CDR3 length: 12 amino acids. Per germline, CDR1 SEHNR and CDR2 FQNEAQ (reference sequence). The CDR3 reads CASSPEFAEAFF. CDR3 DNA: TGTGCCAGCAGCCCAGAGTTCGCTGAAGCTTTCTTT.

This chain uses TRBV5-4 with TRBJ1-6; no firm D call. V dropped 6 bases and J dropped 7 bases, with 17 bases sitting between them. The CDR3 is 15 residues long. Germline CDR1 reads SGHNT; CDR2 reads YYREEE (reference sequence). The CDR3 reads CASTIDGVRNSPLHF. The DNA of the CDR3 is TGTGCCAGCACTATTGACGGGGTAAGAAATTCACCCCTCCACTTT.

The rearrangement joins TRBV7-2 to TRBJ1-2; D perhaps matches TRBD1 (5 bases). From germline, CDR1 is SGHTA and CDR2 FQGNSA. CDR3 length: 13 amino acids. The V end was cut by 5 bases, the J end by 1 base, with 8 bases between. In nucleotides, the CDR3 is TGTGCCAGCAGCCGGGGCCTTAACTATGGCTACACCTTC. It encodes CASSRGLNYGYTF.

The chain employs TRBV4-3 and TRBJ2-7; 7 bases agree with TRBD1. The CDR3 is made up of 15 amino acids. V shed 3 bases, J shed 7 bases, and the junction held 12 bases outside the gene matches. Germline lookup yields CDR1 LGHNA and CDR2 YSLEER. The CDR3 region is CASSHPGQAAREQYF. CDR3 nucleotide sequence: TGCGCCAGCAGCCATCCAGGACAGGCGGCGAGGGAGCAGTACTTC.